This section outlines one T cell receptor (beta chain) sequence together with its context. The antigen remains undetermined. This entry is derived from a study of T cell responses to AZD1222 COVID-19 vaccine. Background on the study: Second-dose recipients at about 4 or about 12 weeks were treated as one pooled group. Overall study findings and caveats: Clonal diversity was possibly underestimated, and the donors were mostly white British, with more females.

The assay was immunoSEQ multiplex PCR, and TCRdb's table has in-frame clones only and misses some. The sample shows roughly 130,000 clones, roughly 89% of them seen only once. The CDR3 is made up of 13 amino acids. Between the trimmed V and J ends, which lost 6 bases and 8 bases, there was a span of 16 bases. Looked up from germline, CDR1 is LNHDA and CDR2 is SQIVND (reference sequence). The chain uses TRBV19 and TRBJ1-1; D remains ambiguous. Sequenced here: peripheral blood, sampled on day 0 of AZD1222 vaccination. The clonotype comes from an adult in good health. CDR3 DNA: TGTGCCAGTAGCACCCTCGTTCTGCGGGAAGCTTTCTTT. Translation gives CASSTLVLREAFF. Drawing the rest from reference TRBV19 and TRBJ1-1, the complete variable domain is DGGITQSPKYLFRKEGQNVTLSCEQNLNHDAMYWYRQDPGQGLRLIYYSQIVNDFQKGDIAEGYSVSREKKESFPLTVTSAQKNPTAFYLCASSTLVLREAFFGQGTRLTVV.